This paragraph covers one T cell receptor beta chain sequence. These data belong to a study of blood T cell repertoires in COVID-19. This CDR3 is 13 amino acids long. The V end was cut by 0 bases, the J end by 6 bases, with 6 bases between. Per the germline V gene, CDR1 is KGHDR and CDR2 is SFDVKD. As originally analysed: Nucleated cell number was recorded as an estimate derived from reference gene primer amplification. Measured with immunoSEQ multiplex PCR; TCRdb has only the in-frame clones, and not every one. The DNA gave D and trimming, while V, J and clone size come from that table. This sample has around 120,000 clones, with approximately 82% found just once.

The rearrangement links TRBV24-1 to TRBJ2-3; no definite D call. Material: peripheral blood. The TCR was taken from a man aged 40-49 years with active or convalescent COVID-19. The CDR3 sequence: CATSDLLEDTQYF. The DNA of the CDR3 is TGTGCCACCAGTGATTTGCTAGAGGATACGCAGTATTTT.